The 29 T cell receptor beta chains reported below all come from one sample, sequenced in a study of T-cell reconstitution after alpha-beta-depleted transplantation in children. This sample's TCRbeta library carried unique molecular identifier barcodes. Using its own MiXCR run on the PCR reads, TCRdb lists one record per CDR3 protein. Altogether some 200,000 distinct CDR3 sequences are present, 8% to 9.5% being singletons, with the ten largest covering around 6%. Sequences were derived from PBMCs from the stem cell graft donor, sampled from the stem cell graft. The receptor set was obtained from a human donor who donated a stem cell graft to a child with acute lymphoblastic leukemia.

This clonotype was found many times. This chain joins TRBV9 and TRBJ2-3; D might be TRBD1 (6 bases). The V gene's germline CDR1 is SGDLS and CDR2 YYNGEE. There are 15 residues in the CDR3. The V end was cut by 0 bases, the J end by 5 bases, with 13 bases between. The CDR3, as DNA: TGTGCCAGCAGCGTAGCACAGGGCTGGGGAGATACGCAGTATTTT. It encodes CASSVAQGWGDTQYF. Full variable domain (remainder filled in from reference TRBV9 and TRBJ2-3): DSGVTQTPKHLITATGQRVTLRCSPRSGDLSVYWYQQSLDQGLQFLIQYYNGEERAKGNILERFSAQQFPDLHSELNLSSLELGDSALYFCASSVAQGWGDTQYFGPGTRLTVL.

This clonotype was counted a few times. This rearrangement joins TRBV3-1 to TRBJ1-1; D remains unclear. Germline loops: CDR1 LGHDT, CDR2 YNNKEL (reference sequence). V lost 0 bases to trimming and J lost 2 bases, with 10 bases between them. The CDR3 runs 15 residues. The CDR3 nucleotides read TGTGCCAGCAGCCAAGAAAATTTGGGAAACACTGAAGCTTTCTTT. The encoded protein is CASSQENLGNTEAFF.

The chain links TRBV6-5 to TRBJ2-6; D is unclear. CDR3 size: 15 residues. V gave up 2 bases and J gave up 4 bases, with 9 bases separating them. The germline V gene encodes CDR1 MNHEY and CDR2 SVGAGI. CDR3 nucleotides: TGTGCCAGCAGTTACCAGAGCCTGGGGGCCAACGTCCTGACTTTC. The encoded protein is CASSYQSLGANVLTF.

This clonotype showed up many times. The chain has TRBV29-1 and TRBJ2-7, with a tentative D call TRBD1 (6 bases). The CDR3 sequence is 13 residues long. The germline V gene encodes CDR1 SQVTM and CDR2 ANQGSEA. Trimming shortened V by 5 bases and J by 0 bases, and 11 bases separated the two germline ends. The CDR3 sequence is CSVILDSSYEQYF. The CDR3 coding sequence is TGCAGCGTTATCTTGGACAGCTCCTACGAGCAGTACTTC.

This rearrangement joins TRBV19 to TRBJ1-1, with a possible D match to TRBD1 (5 bases). The germline gives CDR1 LNHDA, CDR2 SQIVND (reference sequence). The V end was cut by 2 bases, the J end by 8 bases, with 9 bases between. The CDR3 has 12 residues. The CDR3 DNA sequence: TGTGCCAGTAGTATATCCGAGGGGGAAGCTTTCTTT. As protein: CASSISEGEAFF.

The chain carries TRBV18 and TRBJ2-2; D is ambiguous. The CDR3 totals 15 residues. Germline V gene lookup returns CDR1 KGHSH and CDR2 LQKENI. V gave up 1 base and J gave up 0 bases, with 6 bases separating them. This chain's CDR3 is CASSPLSANTGELFF. The CDR3, as DNA: TGTGCCAGCTCACCACTCTCGGCGAACACCGGGGAGCTGTTTTTT.

This clonotype was seen only a few times. The chain couples TRBV18 to TRBJ1-1; 7 nucleotides align to TRBD1. The CDR3 is made up of 14 amino acids. Per the germline V gene, CDR1 is KGHSH and CDR2 is LQKENI. Losses at the gene ends were 3 bases for V and 4 bases for J; bases not matched to a gene: 5. The CDR3, as DNA: TGTGCCAGCTCACCCCGACAGGGCGGCACTGAAGCTTTCTTT. As protein: CASSPRQGGTEAFF.

In the case of this clonotype: Just one base apart from a much larger clone, this may be a read error. The chain carries TRBV6-2 or TRBV6-3 and TRBJ2-7, with D possibly being TRBD2 (5 bases). CDR1 and CDR2 (germline): MNHEY, SVGEGT. The CDR3 spans 13 residues. The CDR3 nucleotides are TGTGCCACCAGTTCCGGACTCTCCTATGAGCAGTACTTC. Translation gives CATSSGLSYEQYF.

The sample holds many counts of this clonotype. The CDR3 loop reads CASSLGGTGELFF. DNA of the CDR3: TGTGCCAGCAGCTTAGGGGGCACCGGGGAGCTGTTTTTT. This chain joins TRBV7-2 and TRBJ2-2; D not resolved. With 1 base removed from V and 4 bases from J, the gap between germline ends came to 4 bases. The germline CDR1 and CDR2 sequences are SGHTA and FQGNSA. There are 13 residues in the CDR3. Drawing the rest from reference TRBV7-2 and TRBJ2-2, the complete variable domain is GAGVSQSPSNKVTEKGKDVELRCDPISGHTALYWYRQSLGQGLEFLIYFQGNSAPDKSGLPSDRFSAERTGGSVSTLTIQRTQQEDSAVYLCASSLGGTGELFFGEGSRLTVL.

This clonotype was recorded at least ten times. The chain has TRBV12-3 or TRBV12-4 and TRBJ2-7; tentative D call: TRBD2 (5 bases). The germline V and J ends were trimmed by 5 bases and 3 bases, with 11 bases remaining between them. This CDR3 comprises 13 residues. This CDR3 is CASSPPRGYEQYF. The CDR3 bases are TGTGCCAGCAGTCCCCCCCGGGGCTACGAGCAGTACTTC.

This chain links TRBV5-5 with TRBJ2-5, with D perhaps TRBD1 or TRBD2 (5 bases each). Germline CDR1 and CDR2: SGHKS and YYEKEE (reference sequence). With 3 bases removed from V and 3 bases from J, the gap between germline ends came to 18 bases. The CDR3 spans 16 residues. The CDR3 DNA is TGTGCCAGCAGCTCAGGGCAATTGACTAAAAAAGAGACCCAGTACTTC. Protein sequence: CASSSGQLTKKETQYF.

The table lists this clonotype with a few counts. The CDR3 DNA is TGTGCCAGCAGTTTATCGCGACAGCCTCAAGAGACCCAGTACTTC. This translates into CASSLSRQPQETQYF. The chain has TRBV27 and TRBJ2-5; possible D gene TRBD1, 5 bases. The CDR3 has 15 residues. V shed 0 bases and J shed 2 bases, with 10 bases lying between them. Germline V gives CDR1 MNHEY, CDR2 SMNVEV (reference sequence).

This clonotype was seen many times. The J gene is TRBJ2-5, the V gene TRBV6-5; 11 nucleotides line up with TRBD2. The germline V gene has CDR1 MNHEY and CDR2 SVGAGI. Trimming cost V 0 bases and J 4 bases; bases outside gene matches: 10. This CDR3 has 18 amino acids. CDR3 residues: CASSYSSVRLAGGETQYF. The CDR3 DNA reads as TGTGCCAGCAGTTACTCGTCCGTCCGGCTAGCGGGGGGAGAGACCCAGTACTTC.

This clonotype occurred many times. V gene TRBV28 combines with J gene TRBJ2-2; D tentatively fits TRBD1 or TRBD2 (5 bases each). The CDR3 has 16 residues. CDR1 and CDR2 from the germline V gene are MDHEN and SYDVKM. V was pared by 5 bases and J by 2 bases, with 15 bases between. The CDR3 is CASSLGTEDNTGELFF. The CDR3 DNA reads TGTGCCAGCAGTCTCGGGACCGAGGATAACACCGGGGAGCTGTTTTTT.

This clonotype was detected ten times or more. The chain recombines TRBV4-1 with TRBJ1-3, with a weak D call TRBD1 (5 bases). The CDR3 is 17 amino acids. The ends were cut back, 1 base at V and 2 bases at J, with 15 bases in the middle. Per germline, CDR1 MGHRA and CDR2 YSYEKL. The CDR3 sequence: CASSQGPQGRPGNTIYF. CDR3 sequence (DNA): TGCGCCAGCAGCCAAGGACCTCAGGGTCGACCTGGAAACACCATATATTTT.

This chain uses TRBV30 with TRBJ2-3; 8 nucleotides align to TRBD1. With V trimmed by 1 base and J by 1 base, 4 bases remained unmatched. The CDR3 spans 15 residues. Germline V gene sequence: CDR1 GTSNPN, CDR2 SVGIG (reference sequence). The CDR3 DNA follows: TGTGCCTGGAGTGCCAACAGGGGGGGCACAGATACGCAGTATTTT. Protein sequence: CAWSANRGGTDTQYF.

This clonotype turned up a few times. The chain employs TRBV10-3 and TRBJ2-2; 8 positions match TRBD1. The CDR3 length is 16 residues. The V and J ends lost 10 bases and 4 bases, in that order; junction bases with no gene match: 14. From germline, CDR1 is ENHRY and CDR2 SYGVKD. CDR3 coding DNA: TGTGCCACGCCTGCGGTCCAGGGGGCGACCACCGGGGAGCTGTTTTTT. It yields the protein CATPAVQGATTGELFF.

This clonotype was found many times. This chain connects TRBV7-2 to TRBJ1-1; 7 nucleotides match TRBD1. Per germline, CDR1 SGHTA and CDR2 FQGNSA. V gave up 5 bases and J gave up 2 bases; unmatched junction bases: 5. CDR3 size: 14 residues. DNA of the CDR3: TGTGCCAGCAGCGCAAGAGGGGGCAACACTGAAGCTTTCTTT. It translates to CASSARGGNTEAFF.

The chain links TRBV24-1 to TRBJ2-4; the D call may be TRBD1 or TRBD2 (5 bases each). Germline CDR1 reads KGHDR; CDR2 reads SFDVKD. V shed 5 bases and J shed 1 base, with 5 bases lying between them. The CDR3 is made up of 13 amino acids. The CDR3 reads CATSGGAKNIQYF. For the CDR3, the DNA is TGTGCCACCAGTGGGGGGGCCAAAAACATTCAGTACTTC.

The chain carries TRBV5-1 and TRBJ2-2, with 9 positions matching TRBD1. Trimming removed 4 bases from V and 1 base from J; junction bases left unmatched: 8. The CDR3 runs 17 residues. Germline V gene lookup returns CDR1 SGHRS and CDR2 YFSETQ. This CDR3 is CASSAGPGQGNTGELFF. CDR3 DNA: TGCGCCAGCAGCGCGGGGCCGGGACAGGGGAACACCGGGGAGCTGTTTTTT.

This clonotype was observed a handful of times. The chain links TRBV7-8 to TRBJ2-3; 8 bases map to TRBD2. This CDR3 contains 16 residues. V trimming: 0 bases; J trimming: 3 bases; junction bases outside the gene matches: 5. Germline values: CDR1 SGHVS, CDR2 FQNEAQ. The CDR3 DNA reads TGTGCCAGCAGCTTAGCCGCGGCGGGGGGTACAGATACGCAGTATTTT. This translates into CASSLAAAGGTDTQYF.

The chain couples TRBV5-8 to TRBJ2-2; either TRBD1 or TRBD2 may supply D (6 bases each). The CDR3 runs 14 residues. Between the trimmed V and J ends, which lost 7 bases and 4 bases, there was a span of 14 bases. The germline V gene encodes CDR1 SGHTS and CDR2 YDEGEE. CDR3 nucleotides: TGTGCCAGCCGAGGGGGGCCTACCACCGGGGAGCTGTTTTTT. It encodes CASRGGPTTGELFF.

This clonotype was recorded many times. The chain couples TRBV6-2 or TRBV6-3 to TRBJ2-1; tentatively, D is TRBD2 (5 bases). Trimming left V 2 bases short and J 4 bases short, with 18 bases between. The CDR3 runs to 17 residues. Germline values: CDR1 MNHEY, CDR2 SVGEGT. CDR3 nucleotide sequence: TGTGCCAGCAGTTACCCCGGTAATGGACTTGAGTACAATGAGCAGTTCTTC. Amino acid sequence: CASSYPGNGLEYNEQFF.

This clonotype has a count of ten or more. The V gene is TRBV6-2 or TRBV6-3, the J gene TRBJ1-1; D is uncertain. The V and J ends lost 2 bases and 1 base respectively, with 11 bases between them. This CDR3 has 15 residues. The V gene's germline CDR1 is MNHEY and CDR2 SVGEGT. The CDR3 sequence is CASSYIWSGNTEAFF. The CDR3 nucleotides read TGTGCCAGCAGTTACATTTGGTCAGGGAACACTGAAGCTTTCTTT.

This clonotype has more than one count but fewer than ten. The chain employs TRBV20-1 and TRBJ1-6; D remains unclear. Germline CDR1 reads DFQATT; CDR2 reads SNEGSKA (reference sequence). V lost 3 bases, J lost 3 bases, and 12 bases lay in between. The CDR3 extends over 15 amino acids. The DNA of the CDR3 is TGCAGTGCTAGGGCCCGCGGGAGCTATAATTCACCCCTCCACTTT. Encoded protein: CSARARGSYNSPLHF.

The chain joins TRBV20-1 to TRBJ1-4; D remains ambiguous. The CDR3 sequence is 12 residues long. Germline values: CDR1 DFQATT, CDR2 SNEGSKA (reference sequence). Trimming pared 3 bases from V and 2 bases from J, leaving 4 bases between. The CDR3, as DNA: TGCAGTGCTAGTCGGACTAATGAAAAACTGTTTTTT. As protein: CSASRTNEKLFF.

This clonotype was seen only a few times. The rearrangement joins TRBV14 to TRBJ2-3; no firm D call. With 1 base removed from V and 5 bases from J, the gap between germline ends came to 7 bases. The CDR3 has 13 amino acids. CDR1 and CDR2 (germline): SGHDN, FVKESK. CDR3 region: CASSQGVIDTQYF. CDR3 nucleotides: TGTGCCAGCAGCCAAGGGGTGATAGATACGCAGTATTTT.

There are many counts of this clonotype. The chain joins TRBV6-5 to TRBJ1-3; 8 nucleotides align to TRBD1. Losses at the gene ends were 6 bases for V and 4 bases for J; bases not matched to a gene: 8. CDR1 and CDR2 (germline): MNHEY, SVGAGI. The CDR3 is 15 amino acids. The CDR3 DNA follows: TGTGCCAGCAGAACCGACAGGGGTAGCGGAAACACCATATATTTT. This sequence encodes CASRTDRGSGNTIYF.

This clonotype has at least ten counts. This chain connects TRBV6-5 to TRBJ1-1; TRBD1 is a possible D gene (5 bases). Trimming stripped 6 bases from V and 0 bases from J, with 11 bases between. This CDR3 is 14 amino acids long. Germline CDR1 and CDR2: MNHEY and SVGAGI. CDR3 nucleotide sequence: TGTGCCAGCAGATCAGGGTATGTGAACACTGAAGCTTTCTTT. Its translation: CASRSGYVNTEAFF.